The rows below give T cell receptor beta chains drawn from one sample of a study of response to subunit inactivated influenza vaccine. One entry per CDR3 protein, called by TCRdb with MiXCR from the RT-PCR reads. The data show hundreds of thousands of distinct CDR3 sequences, 15% to 19% seen once. Sequenced material: PBMCs from blood, taken approximately 13 days after vaccination. Receptor source: a man aged 50-59 years who received an inactivated influenza vaccine. CDR3s include the opening cysteine and the closing phenylalanine or tryptophan. A D gene is named only where the DNA matches it firmly. Size values are once, few and many counts, or a class for expanded clones, and some rows have none.

TRBJ2-7 TRBV9 - - CASSDETDSYEQYF TGTGCCAGCAGCGACGAAACAGATTCCTACGAGCAGTACTTC
TRBJ1-1 TRBV3-1 - - CASSHEIGDDTEAFF TGTGCCAGCAGCCACGAAATAGGGGATGACACTGAAGCTTTCTTT
TRBJ2-1 TRBV11-2 - - CAAKSPGSYNEQFF TGTGCCGCCAAATCCCCAGGTAGCTACAATGAGCAGTTCTTC
TRBJ2-3 TRBV7-8 - TRBD2 CASSSLAGGWGDTQYF TGTGCCAGCAGCTCGTTAGCGGGGGGTTGGGGAGATACGCAGTATTTT
TRBJ2-4 TRBV11-2 few TRBD1 CASSYAGTGGVGAKNIQYF TGTGCCAGCAGCTATGCCGGGACAGGGGGCGTTGGGGCCAAAAACATTCAGTACTTC
TRBJ2-2 TRBV9 few - CASSVTPDHHTGELFF TGTGCCAGCAGCGTGACTCCGGACCACCATACCGGGGAGCTGTTTTTT
TRBJ1-4 TRBV20-1 - TRBD1 CSALDRGAVANEKLFF TGCAGTGCTCTGGACAGGGGCGCGGTAGCTAATGAAAAACTGTTTTTT
TRBJ2-2 TRBV29-1 - - CSAEEQGNTGELFF TGCAGCGCCGAGGAACAGGGAAACACCGGGGAGCTGTTTTTT
TRBJ2-3 TRBV20-1 few TRBD2 CSATGGGSTDTQYF TGCAGTGCTACGGGAGGGGGGAGCACAGATACGCAGTATTTT
TRBJ1-1 TRBV10-3 - TRBD1 CAISERRIGTGTGTEAFF TGTGCCATCAGTGAGAGAAGAATCGGGACAGGGACGGGCACTGAAGCTTTCTTT
TRBJ2-5 TRBV6-5 few TRBD1 CASSYGQGGQETQYF TGTGCCAGCAGTTATGGACAGGGGGGGCAAGAGACCCAGTACTTC
TRBJ2-7 TRBV6-2/TRBV6-3 many TRBD2 CASSRTSGVYEQYF TGTGCCAGCAGCCGGACTAGCGGGGTGTACGAGCAGTACTTC
TRBJ2-1 TRBV11-2 few TRBD2 CASSLDTAGGPHEQFF TGTGCCAGCAGCTTAGATACAGCGGGGGGCCCTCATGAGCAGTTCTTC
TRBJ1-1 TRBV2 - - CASMIGEITEAFF TGTGCCAGCATGATTGGGGAAATTACTGAAGCTTTCTTT
TRBJ1-1 TRBV5-1 - - CASSLGQVKTEAFF TGCGCCAGCAGCTTGGGGCAGGTTAAAACTGAAGCTTTCTTT
TRBJ2-5 TRBV13 - TRBD2 CASSLGLSGRVGETQYF TGTGCCAGCAGCTTAGGCCTAAGCGGGAGGGTCGGTGAGACCCAGTACTTC
TRBJ2-7 TRBV6-2/TRBV6-3 - TRBD1 CASSFGTEANEQYF TGTGCCAGCAGCTTCGGGACAGAAGCGAACGAGCAGTACTTC
TRBJ2-1 TRBV20-1 few - CSARGASGEFGNEQFF TGCAGTGCTAGAGGGGCTTCAGGGGAGTTCGGCAATGAGCAGTTCTTC
TRBJ1-2 TRBV20-1 many - CSAPHNYYGYTF TGCAGTGCTCCTCACAATTACTATGGCTACACCTTC
TRBJ2-1 TRBV20-1 few TRBD2 CSAEQSGSIYNEQFF TGCAGTGCGGAACAAAGCGGGAGTATCTACAATGAGCAGTTCTTC
TRBJ1-5 TRBV20-1 few - CSASDSRPGGNNQPQHF TGCAGTGCCTCGGACAGCCGCCCGGGAGGTAACAATCAGCCCCAGCATTTT
TRBJ2-1 TRBV6-4 few - CASSRTAKYNEQFF TGTGCCAGCAGTAGGACAGCTAAATACAATGAGCAGTTCTTC
TRBJ1-2 TRBV12-3/TRBV12-4 many - CASSRRRAKNYGYTF TGTGCCAGCAGCCGAAGACGGGCAAAGAACTATGGCTACACCTTC
TRBJ1-2 TRBV28 few - CASSLKAEYGYTF TGTGCCAGCAGTTTAAAGGCAGAGTATGGCTACACCTTC
TRBJ2-1 TRBV28 - - CASSFGQQFF TGTGCCAGCAGTTTCGGCCAGCAGTTCTTC
TRBJ2-5 TRBV3-1 many - CASEGIPYQETQYF TGTGCCAGCGAGGGGATTCCATACCAAGAGACCCAGTACTTC
TRBJ2-3 TRBV28 few TRBD1 CASRGQGLNTDTQYF TGTGCCAGCAGGGGACAGGGTTTGAACACAGATACGCAGTATTTT
TRBJ2-1 TRBV7-2 few - CASSFAPSGNEQFF TGTGCCAGCAGCTTTGCCCCGTCGGGGAATGAGCAGTTCTTC
TRBJ2-7 TRBV9 once - CASSHRLVGEQYF TGTGCCAGCAGCCATAGGCTAGTGGGCGAGCAGTACTTC
TRBJ2-5 TRBV4-3 - - CASSHRWPGEGGLQETQYF TGCGCCAGCAGCCACCGCTGGCCGGGGGAGGGGGGCCTTCAAGAGACCCAGTACTTC
TRBJ1-2 TRBV20-1 many - CSAGTVNYGYTF TGCAGTGCTGGGACGGTCAACTATGGCTACACCTTC
TRBJ1-2 TRBV12-3/TRBV12-4 few - CASSWPGRYGYTF TGTGCCAGCAGTTGGCCGGGGAGGTATGGCTACACCTTC
TRBJ2-5 TRBV11-2 - TRBD2 CASSPLSGGQETQYF TGTGCCAGCAGCCCGCTGAGCGGGGGCCAAGAGACCCAGTACTTC
TRBJ2-3 TRBV7-9 - - CASSPIRSTQYF TGTGCCAGCAGCCCGATCCGTAGTACGCAGTATTTT
TRBJ1-1 TRBV6-2/TRBV6-3 few TRBD1 CASSYSAPGTGFGANTEAFF TGTGCCAGCAGTTACTCGGCGCCCGGGACAGGGTTTGGGGCGAACACTGAAGCTTTCTTT
TRBJ2-7 TRBV5-1 few TRBD1 CASSLVGQGHEKYF TGCGCCAGCAGCTTGGTGGGACAGGGTCACGAAAAGTACTTC
TRBJ2-2 TRBV9 few TRBD1 CASSAPRDRGTGELFF TGTGCCAGCAGCGCCCCCAGGGACAGGGGCACCGGGGAGCTGTTTTTT
TRBJ2-2 TRBV5-5 many TRBD1 CASSALTGGADTGELFF TGTGCCAGCAGCGCCCTGACAGGGGGCGCGGACACCGGGGAGCTGTTTTTT
TRBJ1-4 TRBV4-1 few - CASSQAGFNEKLFF TGCGCCAGCAGCCAAGCAGGGTTCAATGAAAAACTGTTTTTT
TRBJ1-3 TRBV29-1 - TRBD1 CSVDEGAKGNTIYF TGCAGCGTTGACGAGGGGGCGAAAGGAAACACCATATATTTT
TRBJ1-5 TRBV7-2 - - CASSGRRNQPQHF TGTGCCAGCAGCGGAAGGCGCAATCAGCCCCAGCATTTT
TRBJ2-2 TRBV18 - TRBD1 CASSLGTAHGELFF TGTGCCAGCTCACTCGGGACAGCGCACGGGGAGCTGTTTTTT